The 28 T cell receptor beta chains below all came from one sample that was sequenced in a study of blood T cell repertoires in COVID-19. Clones were sequenced by immunoSEQ multiplex PCR, and TCRdb holds only the in-frame ones, with some missing. The table shows about 190,000 clones, with 84% occurring only once. The specimen was peripheral blood. The receptors were gathered from a woman aged 70-85 years with active or convalescent COVID-19.

The V call is TRBV5-1, the J call TRBJ2-1; 7 nucleotides match TRBD2. Trimming removed 4 bases from V and 3 bases from J; junction bases left unmatched: 7. The CDR3 has 15 residues. From germline, CDR1 is SGHRS and CDR2 YFSETQ. As DNA, the CDR3 is TGCGCCAGCAGCAGTCCGGAGCGGGGCTACAATGAGCAGTTCTTC. It is translated as CASSSPERGYNEQFF.

This rearrangement joins TRBV2 to TRBJ2-7; tentative D call: TRBD2 (6 bases). Between the trimmed V and J ends, which lost 4 bases and 3 bases, there was a span of 10 bases. The CDR3 covers 13 residues. The V gene's germline CDR1 is SNHLY and CDR2 FYNNEI. The CDR3 region is CASSVRGNYEQYF. CDR3 DNA: TGTGCCAGCAGTGTACGGGGGAACTACGAGCAGTACTTC.

The chain combines TRBV6-6 with TRBJ2-7; 8 nucleotides align to TRBD1. V shed 5 bases, J shed 3 bases, and the junction held 6 bases outside the gene matches. There are 14 residues in the CDR3. CDR1 MNHNY and CDR2 SVGAGI come from the germline V gene (reference sequence). This CDR3 is CASSDRDRHYEQYF. The CDR3 bases are TGTGCCAGCAGTGACCGGGACAGGCACTACGAGCAGTACTTC.

This rearrangement joins TRBV18 to TRBJ1-1, with a weak D call TRBD1 (5 bases). Germline CDR1 reads KGHSH; CDR2 reads LQKENI. The CDR3 totals 18 residues. V was pared by 4 bases and J by 1 base, with 22 bases between. CDR3 in DNA: TGTGCCAGCTCACGCTTACGGTGGAGGGGCGAAGGGAACACTGAAGCTTTCTTT. It specifies CASSRLRWRGEGNTEAFF.

The chain employs TRBV10-2 and TRBJ2-5; perhaps TRBD2 as D (6 bases). The CDR3 totals 15 residues. Germline CDR1 reads WSHSY; CDR2 reads SAAADI. V was shortened by 3 bases and J by 7 bases, with 18 bases between the two germline ends. The CDR3 reads CASSEIAETPGTQYF. The CDR3, as DNA: TGCGCCAGCAGTGAAATAGCGGAGACCCCAGGGACCCAGTACTTC.

The V call is TRBV15, the J call TRBJ1-2; no reliable D call. The CDR3 runs to 15 residues. From germline, CDR1 is LNHNV and CDR2 YYDKDF (reference sequence). Between the trimmed V and J ends, which lost 0 bases and 4 bases, there was a span of 12 bases. The CDR3 sequence is CATSRDRGQPYGYTF. The CDR3 region has the DNA TGTGCCACCAGCAGAGATCGTGGGCAGCCCTATGGCTACACCTTC. The whole variable domain, remainder taken from reference TRBV15 and TRBJ1-2, is DAMVIQNPRYQVTQFGKPVTLSCSQTLNHNVMYWYQQKSSQAPKLLFHYYDKDFNNEADTPDNFQSRRPNTSFCFLDIRSPGLGDTAMYLCATSRDRGQPYGYTFGSGTRLTVV.

This chain joins TRBV11-2 and TRBJ1-5; TRBD1 matches 8 bases. J was trimmed by 6 bases and V by 3 bases; bases with no gene match: 1. Germline CDR1 is SGHAT and CDR2 is FQNNGV. CDR3 length equals 13 residues. CDR3 sequence (DNA): TGTGCCAGCAGCTTCGGACAGGGTCAGCCCCAGCATTTT. Its protein product is CASSFGQGQPQHF.

This clone has only one observation. The chain links TRBV6-5 to TRBJ2-7; maybe TRBD1 (6 bases). Trimming stripped 8 bases from V and 0 bases from J, with 17 bases between. Germline-derived CDR1 and CDR2 are MNHEY and SVGAGI. CDR3 size: 15 residues. CDR3 residues: CASGNQGTYSYEQYF. DNA for the CDR3: TGTGCCAGCGGGAATCAGGGGACGTACTCCTACGAGCAGTACTTC.

The V and J genes are TRBV5-1 and TRBJ2-6, with 7 bases fitting TRBD2. The CDR3 contains 16 residues. From germline, CDR1 is SGHRS and CDR2 YFSETQ. V gave up 1 base and J gave up 1 base; unmatched junction bases: 2. The CDR3 loop is CASSLTAGSGANVLTF. CDR3 DNA: TGCGCCAGCAGCTTGACAGCGGGGTCTGGGGCCAACGTCCTGACTTTC.

With regard to this clone: The identical CDR3 is also encoded by other nucleotide sequences in the sample. CDR3 bases: TGCGCCAGCAGCTTGAGAACAGGGGGGAATGAAAAACTGTTTTTT. This translates into CASSLRTGGNEKLFF. The chain carries TRBV5-1 and TRBJ1-4; 8 nucleotides align to TRBD1. Germline-derived CDR1 and CDR2 are SGHRS and YFSETQ. The length of the CDR3 is 15 residues. V shed 1 base and J 5 bases; nucleotides not matched to a gene: 4.

This chain links TRBV28 with TRBJ1-5; possibly TRBD1 for D (6 bases). CDR1 MDHEN and CDR2 SYDVKM come from the germline V gene. The V gene lost 2 bases and the J gene lost 7 bases, with 12 bases spanning the gap. CDR3 length equals 14 residues. In DNA, the CDR3 is TGTGCCAGCAGTTTACCTCACAGGGCCCAGCCCCAGCATTTT. Translating gives CASSLPHRAQPQHF.

The chain carries TRBV25-1 and TRBJ1-3; no clear D. The germline CDR1 and CDR2 sequences are MGHDK and SYGVNS. This CDR3 is 14 amino acids long. V was shortened by 3 bases and J by 4 bases, with 10 bases between the two germline ends. The CDR3 bases are TGTGCCAGCAGTGATACCCTCGGGGGAAACACCATATATTTT. Translated: CASSDTLGGNTIYF.

The DNA of the CDR3 is TGCGCCAGCAGTCGGACAGTTCAGGGAGAGACCCAGTACTTC. Protein: CASSRTVQGETQYF. V gene TRBV23-1 combines with J gene TRBJ2-5; possible D gene TRBD1, 6 bases. TRBV23-1 is an ORF; its function is uncertain. This CDR3 is built from 14 residues. Trimming stripped 4 bases from V and 4 bases from J, with 13 bases between.

The chain combines TRBV3-1 (or the pseudogene TRBV3-2) with TRBJ2-7, with TRBD2 matching over 10 bases. Germline trimming cut 5 bases from V and 5 bases from J; bases unmatched to any gene: 9. Per germline, CDR1 LGHDT and CDR2 YNNKEL (reference sequence). The CDR3 has 15 residues. CDR3 in amino acids: CASSWTSGGIDEQYF. DNA of the CDR3: TGTGCCAGCAGCTGGACTAGCGGAGGTATCGACGAGCAGTACTTC.

The chain links TRBV7-5 to TRBJ2-7; the table's D call of TRBD1 was not tested on the DNA. TRBV7-5 represents a pseudogene. CDR3 length equals 13 residues. The CDR3 DNA sequence: TGTGTCAGAAGCCTCCGACAGGGTGGCGAGCAGTACTTC. This codes for CVRSLRQGGEQYF.

The chain is built from TRBV3-1 (or the pseudogene TRBV3-2) and TRBJ2-2, with TRBD1 matching 10 bases. CDR3 length equals 15 residues. The V gene's germline CDR1 is LGHDT and CDR2 YNNKEL (reference sequence). The V and J ends lost 5 bases and 7 bases, in that order; junction bases with no gene match: 7. This CDR3 reads CASSSGQGLIGELFF. DNA of the CDR3: TGTGCCAGCAGCTCGGGACAGGGGCTTATCGGGGAGCTGTTTTTT.

This sequence joins TRBV5-4 and TRBJ2-7; possible D gene TRBD2, 6 bases. The germline CDR1 and CDR2 sequences are SGHNT and YYREEE (reference sequence). V lost 2 bases and J 6 bases, leaving 18 bases between the germline ends. The CDR3 consists of 15 residues. CDR3 sequence (DNA): TGTGCCAGCAGCTTCGAGGGCGGGATTCCTCGCGAGCAGTACTTC. It codes for CASSFEGGIPREQYF.

The CDR3 sequence: CASSRTGSFTDTQYF. The CDR3 coding sequence is TGTGCCAGCAGCCGTACCGGGAGCTTCACAGATACGCAGTATTTT. This chain joins TRBV7-9 and TRBJ2-3; a possible D gene is TRBD2 (6 bases). The CDR3 consists of 15 residues. V lost 5 bases, J lost 2 bases, and 14 bases lay in between. Germline lookup yields CDR1 SEHNR and CDR2 FQNEAQ (reference sequence). The full variable domain, its missing parts supplied by reference TRBV7-9 and TRBJ2-3, is DTGVSQNPRHKITKRGQNVTFRCDPISEHNRLYWYRQTLGQGPEFLTYFQNEAQLEKSRLLSDRFSAERPKGSFSTLEIQRTEQGDSAMYLCASSRTGSFTDTQYFGPGTRLTVL.

The chain has TRBV4-2 and TRBJ2-1; 14 nucleotides agree with TRBD2. In germline, CDR1 is LGHNA, CDR2 YNFKEQ. The trim removed 0 bases at V and 8 bases at J, leaving 12 bases unmatched. The CDR3 loop spans 19 amino acids. The CDR3 spells CASSQEGYRTSGRMDEQFF. The CDR3 region has the DNA TGTGCCAGCAGCCAAGAAGGCTACCGGACTAGCGGGAGGATGGATGAGCAGTTCTTC.

This chain uses TRBV6-5 with TRBJ2-7, with 9 nucleotides matching TRBD1. Looked up from germline, CDR1 is MNHEY and CDR2 is SVGAGI. V dropped 7 bases and J dropped 4; count of bases not matched to a gene: 8. The CDR3 is 14 amino acids. The CDR3: CASKNRGLGYEQYF. The CDR3 DNA sequence: TGTGCCAGCAAGAACAGGGGGCTTGGATACGAGCAGTACTTC.

The V and J genes are TRBV20-1 and TRBJ1-1; 9 positions match TRBD1. Unmatched junction bases numbered 3, after V lost 3 bases and J lost 1 base. The CDR3 contains 14 residues. Looked up from germline, CDR1 is DFQATT and CDR2 is SNEGSKA (reference sequence). The CDR3 loop is CSASGTGWNTEAFF. CDR3 in DNA: TGCAGTGCTAGTGGGACAGGGTGGAACACTGAAGCTTTCTTT.

This rearrangement joins TRBV6-2 or TRBV6-3 to TRBJ2-1; the match to TRBD2 covers 12 bases. The germline gives CDR1 MNHEY, CDR2 SVGEGT. J gave up 8 bases and V 6 bases, and 5 bases lay outside the gene matches. There are 14 residues in the CDR3. CDR3 loop: CASSLAGGPYEQFF. CDR3 sequence (DNA): TGTGCCAGCAGCCTAGCGGGAGGGCCCTATGAGCAGTTCTTC.

This rearrangement joins TRBV5-8 to TRBJ1-5; 8 nucleotides align to TRBD1. The germline V gene has CDR1 SGHTS and CDR2 YDEGEE. The CDR3 is made up of 14 amino acids. V lost 4 bases to trimming and J lost 2 bases; unmatched junction nucleotides: 2. In nucleotides, the CDR3 is TGTGCCAGCAGCATGGGACAGGGCAATCAGCCCCAGCATTTT. This encodes CASSMGQGNQPQHF.

The CDR3 loop reads CASRFPGTAGNTIYF. The CDR3 nucleotides read TGTGCCAGCAGGTTTCCAGGGACAGCTGGAAACACCATATATTTT. This chain uses TRBV6-5 with TRBJ1-3, with 7 bases identical to TRBD1. The CDR3 covers 15 residues. Germline-derived CDR1 and CDR2 are MNHEY and SVGAGI. J lost 2 bases, V lost 6 bases, and 7 bases had no gene match.

This chain links TRBV28 with TRBJ1-2; D perhaps matches TRBD1 (6 bases). Trimming took 4 bases from V and 3 from J, leaving 12 bases between them. The CDR3 has 14 amino acids. Germline CDR1 reads MDHEN; CDR2 reads SYDVKM. CDR3 in amino acids: CASSSGTPDYGYTF. CDR3 nucleotides: TGTGCCAGCAGTTCCGGGACACCCGACTATGGCTACACCTTC.

This clone was seen just once. This chain links TRBV7-9 with TRBJ2-7; 8 bases match TRBD1. This CDR3 is built from 14 residues. From germline, CDR1 is SEHNR and CDR2 FQNEAQ (reference sequence). The junction had 6 bases not matched to a gene; V was cut back by 5 bases and J by 3 bases. CDR3 amino acids: CASSHAGTGYEQYF. The CDR3 DNA follows: TGTGCCAGCAGCCATGCCGGGACAGGCTACGAGCAGTACTTC.

The genes are TRBV10-2 and TRBJ1-5; TRBD1 might be the D (5 bases). The germline V gene has CDR1 WSHSY and CDR2 SAAADI. The CDR3 has 13 amino acids. Between the trimmed V and J ends, which lost 6 bases and 1 base, there was a span of 7 bases. CDR3 region: CASRDMSNQPQHF. Here the CDR3 DNA reads TGCGCCAGCAGGGACATGAGCAATCAGCCCCAGCATTTT.

This clone appeared a few times. V and J are TRBV28 and TRBJ1-2; D is perhaps TRBD1 (6 bases). Germline V gene data show CDR1 as MDHEN and CDR2 as SYDVKM. The CDR3 contains 12 residues. Trimming took 6 bases from V and 6 from J, leaving 11 bases between them. The CDR3 DNA reads TGTGCCAGCAGGCCAGGGGTAGATGGCTACACCTTC. Its translation: CASRPGVDGYTF.